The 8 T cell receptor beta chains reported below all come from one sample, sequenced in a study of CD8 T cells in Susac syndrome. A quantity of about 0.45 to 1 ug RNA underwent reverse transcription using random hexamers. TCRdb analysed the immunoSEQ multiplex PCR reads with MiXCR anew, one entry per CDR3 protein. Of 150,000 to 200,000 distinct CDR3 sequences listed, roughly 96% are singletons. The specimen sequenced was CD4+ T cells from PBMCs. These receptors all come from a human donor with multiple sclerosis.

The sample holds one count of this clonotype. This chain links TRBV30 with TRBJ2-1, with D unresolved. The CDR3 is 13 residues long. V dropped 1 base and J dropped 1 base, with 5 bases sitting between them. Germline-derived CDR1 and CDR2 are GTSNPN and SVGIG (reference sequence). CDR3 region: CAWSGSSYNEQFF. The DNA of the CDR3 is TGTGCCTGGAGTGGATCGTCCTACAATGAGCAGTTCTTC. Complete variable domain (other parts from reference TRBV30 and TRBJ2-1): SQTIHQWPATLVQPVGSPLSLECTVEGTSNPNLYWYRQAAGRGLQLLFYSVGIGQISSEVPQNLSASRPQDRQFILSSKKLLLSDSGFYLCAWSGSSYNEQFFGPGTRLTVL.

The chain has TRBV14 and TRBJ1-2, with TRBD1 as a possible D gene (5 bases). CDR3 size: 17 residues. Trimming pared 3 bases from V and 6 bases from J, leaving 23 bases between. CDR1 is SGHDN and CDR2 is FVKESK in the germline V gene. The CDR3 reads CASSHWAGQTGENGYTF. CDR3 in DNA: TGTGCCAGCAGCCATTGGGCAGGGCAGACGGGCGAGAATGGCTACACCTTC.

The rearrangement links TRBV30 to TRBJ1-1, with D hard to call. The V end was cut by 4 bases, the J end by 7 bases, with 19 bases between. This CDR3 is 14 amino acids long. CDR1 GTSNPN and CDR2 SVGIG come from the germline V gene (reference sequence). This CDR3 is CAWNDLLRVGEAFF. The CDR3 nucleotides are TGTGCCTGGAATGACCTGCTCCGGGTTGGTGAAGCTTTCTTT.

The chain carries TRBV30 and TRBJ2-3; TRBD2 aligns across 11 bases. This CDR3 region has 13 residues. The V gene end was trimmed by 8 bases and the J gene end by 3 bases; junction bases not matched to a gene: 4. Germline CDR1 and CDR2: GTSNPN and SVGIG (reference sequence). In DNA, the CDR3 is TGTGCCGGTAGCGGGGGGGCTACAGATACGCAGTATTTT. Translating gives CAGSGGATDTQYF. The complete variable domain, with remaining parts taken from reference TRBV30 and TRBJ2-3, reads SQTIHQWPATLVQPVGSPLSLECTVEGTSNPNLYWYRQAAGRGLQLLFYSVGIGQISSEVPQNLSASRPQDRQFILSSKKLLLSDSGFYLCAGSGGATDTQYFGPGTRLTVL.

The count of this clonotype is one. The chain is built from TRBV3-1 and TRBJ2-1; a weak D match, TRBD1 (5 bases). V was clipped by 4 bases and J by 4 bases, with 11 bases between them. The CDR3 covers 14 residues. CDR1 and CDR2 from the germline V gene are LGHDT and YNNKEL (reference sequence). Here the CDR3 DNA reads TGTGCCAGCAGCCGACAGCACTCGTACAATGAGCAGTTCTTC. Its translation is CASSRQHSYNEQFF.

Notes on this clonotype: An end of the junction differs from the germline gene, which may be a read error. CDR3 region: CASSLARGGPYEQYF. Written as DNA, the CDR3 is TGTGCCAGCAGCCTGGCCAGGGGCGGGCCATACGAACAGTACTTC. The chain has TRBV3-1 and TRBJ2-7; D might be TRBD1 (6 bases). CDR3 length: 15 residues. CDR1 and CDR2 from the germline V gene are LGHDT and YNNKEL (reference sequence).

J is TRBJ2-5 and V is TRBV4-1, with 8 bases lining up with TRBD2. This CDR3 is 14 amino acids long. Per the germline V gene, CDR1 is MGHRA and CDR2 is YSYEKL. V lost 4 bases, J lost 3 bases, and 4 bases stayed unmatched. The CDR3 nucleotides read TGCGCCAGCAGCCCTTCGGGAGGGAAAGAGACCCAGTACTTC. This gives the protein CASSPSGGKETQYF.

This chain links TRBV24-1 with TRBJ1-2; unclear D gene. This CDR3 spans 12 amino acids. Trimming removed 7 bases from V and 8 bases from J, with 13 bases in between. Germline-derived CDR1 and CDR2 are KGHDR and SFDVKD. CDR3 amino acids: CATRSGVGGYTF. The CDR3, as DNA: TGTGCCACCAGGAGCGGGGTAGGGGGCTACACCTTC.